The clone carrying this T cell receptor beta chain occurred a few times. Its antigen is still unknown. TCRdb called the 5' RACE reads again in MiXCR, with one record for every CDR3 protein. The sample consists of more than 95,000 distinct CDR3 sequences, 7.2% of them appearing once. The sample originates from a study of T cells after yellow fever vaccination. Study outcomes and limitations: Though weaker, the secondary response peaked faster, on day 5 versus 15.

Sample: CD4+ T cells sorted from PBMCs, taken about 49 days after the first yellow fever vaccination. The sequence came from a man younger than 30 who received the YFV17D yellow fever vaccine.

CDR3 DNA: TGCAGTGCTAGTCCCCGGGGGGGGAACTATGGCTACACCTTC. It is translated as CSASPRGGNYGYTF. V is TRBV20-1 and J is TRBJ1-2, with D possibly matching TRBD1 (5 bases). Trimming pared 3 bases from V and 2 bases from J, leaving 13 bases between. From germline, CDR1 is DFQATT and CDR2 SNEGSKA (reference sequence). There are 14 residues in the CDR3.